Each of the 2 T cell receptor gamma chains below was sequenced from the same sample in a study of gamma delta lymphoproliferative disorders and STAT genes (dated by TCRdb to the late 2010s). TCR sequencing was performed on genomic DNA from peripheral blood mononuclear cells isolated from patients and controls. Library construction relied on multiplex PCR. The sequencer was an Illumina MiSeq. TCRdb reprocessed the public data with the CATT caller; entries with the same nucleotide sequence were combined afterwards. The sample includes about 4,000 gamma-chain clones, with 7% observed a single time. Under 35% of the sample is held by the ten biggest clonotypes. The sequenced material came from blood. These TCRs come from a human donor in good health.

This clone was observed a few times. The mismatch at residue 7 between this DNA's translation and the TCRdb protein of a much larger clone likely reflects a read error; the protein shown is translated from the DNA. The chain has TRGV8 and TRGJ1 or TRGJ2. TCRdb gives no J gene; it was assigned here by matching the DNA to germline. The junction had 2 bases not matched to a gene; V was cut back by 0 bases and J by 9 bases. Germline-derived CDR1 and CDR2 are VENAVY and YDSYNSRV. The CDR3 length is 11 residues. The CDR3 loop is CATWDRGKKLF. CDR3 nucleotides: TGTGCCACCTGGGATAGGGGTAAGAAACTCTTT.

This clone was counted many times. This chain connects TRGV9 to TRGJP. TCRdb offers no J gene call, so here the DNA was matched to germline to obtain one. V lost 6 bases to trimming and J lost 9 bases; unmatched junction nucleotides: 8. The germline V gene has CDR1 GITISATS and CDR2 ISYDGTV (reference sequence). The length of the CDR3 is 15 residues. CDR3 protein: CALWTRLLGKKIKVF. Written as DNA, the CDR3 is TGTGCCTTGTGGACGCGATTGTTGGGCAAAAAAATCAAGGTATTT.